This record concerns one T cell receptor beta chain sequence. The target antigen is unknown. This entry is derived from a study of type 1 regulatory T cells. For the study at large: T-allo10 is a Tr1-enriched, alloantigen-specific CD4 T cell product made in vitro. The study, taken as a whole, reports: Compared with non-type 1 regulatory T cells, type 1 regulatory T cells showed a more restricted TCR repertoire.

CDR1 and CDR2 (germline): MNHEY, SMNVEV (reference sequence). Deletions cut 1 base from V and 11 bases from J, with 14 bases between. The CDR3 sequence is 13 residues long. Using its own MiXCR run on the reads, TCRdb lists one record per CDR3 protein. The sample holds 60,000 to 70,000 distinct CDR3 sequences; 45% to 50% are singletons and the top ten take approximately 2%. This chain links TRBV27 with TRBJ1-1; D ambiguous. This receptor was obtained from a human donor in good health. The material sequenced was cultured non-Tr1 T cells, either the whole culture or a sorted T cell fraction (not recorded which). CDR3 bases: TGTGCCAGCAGTTTATGGGTAGGCACAGAGGCTTTCTTT. Translating gives CASSLWVGTEAFF.